The TCR beta chain described here comes from a study of T cell responses to AZD1222 COVID-19 vaccine. Study conclusions and caveats: Baseline testing showed seropositivity in only a handful of AZD1222 recipients. Repertoires were sampled only after the peak T cell response. Regions 160-218 and 743-854 held dominance among vaccine-associated CD4 TCRs, which spanned spike. White British donors predominated, females outnumbered males, and clonal diversity was possibly underestimated.

Germline-derived CDR1 and CDR2 are SNHLY and FYNNEI. With V trimmed by 7 bases and J by 5 bases, 8 bases remained unmatched. The CDR3 has 14 amino acids. A word on this clone: Its antigen is not known.

The protocol was immunoSEQ multiplex PCR, while the TCRdb copy is restricted to in-frame clones and leaves out a portion. The table lists some 130,000 clones, about 82% of them singletons. Sequenced here: peripheral blood, sampled 28 days after the second dose of the MenACWY control vaccine. The genes are TRBV2 and TRBJ2-5; 9 nucleotides match TRBD2. The clonotype was recovered from an adult who received the MenACWY meningococcal vaccine as a control. The CDR3 DNA follows: TGTGCCAGCACTAGCGGGGCCCTATGGGAGACCCAGTACTTC. Amino acids: CASTSGALWETQYF.